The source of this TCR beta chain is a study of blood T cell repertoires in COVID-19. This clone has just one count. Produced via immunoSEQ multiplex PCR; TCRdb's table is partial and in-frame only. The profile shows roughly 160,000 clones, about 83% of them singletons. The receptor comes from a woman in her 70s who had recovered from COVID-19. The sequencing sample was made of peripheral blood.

As DNA, the CDR3 is TGTGCCAGCAGCTTAGGGACAGGGACCAATGAGCAGTTCTTC. This codes for CASSLGTGTNEQFF. The J gene is TRBJ2-1, the V gene TRBV7-3; 9 bases line up with TRBD1. The germline V gene encodes CDR1 SGHTA and CDR2 FQGTGA. The CDR3 totals 14 residues. The ends lost 2 bases at V and 6 bases at J; junction bases unmatched: 2.